This T cell receptor (beta chain) was observed in a study of T cell responses to AZD1222 COVID-19 vaccine. As for the study in general: Pooled together were second doses at about 4 or about 12 weeks.

Profiled with immunoSEQ multiplex PCR; TCRdb holds only in-frame clones, not every one. The table has 55,000 to 65,000 clones, less than 90% seen once. A few counts support this clone. Its target is not known. Germline V lookup: CDR1 SGDLS, CDR2 YYNGEE. The CDR3 runs to 13 residues. Trimming removed 3 bases from V and 4 bases from J; junction bases left unmatched: 2. Findings and limits, study-wide: There were repertoire samples only from the period after the peak T cell response.

Sequences were derived from peripheral blood, sampled on day 0 of AZD1222 vaccination. The chain uses TRBV9 and TRBJ2-3; 7 bases are shared with TRBD1. The clonotype comes from an adult in good health. CDR3 in amino acids: CASSAQGADTQYF. CDR3 coding DNA: TGTGCCAGCAGCGCTCAGGGGGCAGATACGCAGTATTTT.